This is a list of T cell receptor beta chains from one sample in a study of lung T cells in sarcoidosis with Löfgren's syndrome. MiXCR, run by TCRdb on the reads, gives a single entry per CDR3 protein. The sample holds about 8,500 distinct CDR3 sequences, around 20% seen once. Material for sequencing was CD4+ T cells from bronchoalveolar lavage fluid. The source of these receptors is a human donor with sarcoidosis (Löfgren's syndrome or another form), or a control subject (not recorded which). Each CDR3 is given with its conserved first and last residue. D genes are given only for firm matches. The listing skips clone size in some rows; elsewhere it reads once, few, many or a size class.

J,V,size,D,DNA,CDR3
TRBJ1-1,TRBV20-1,medium-sized,NA,TGCAGTGCTAGAGACCACAGGGACGGTGAAGCTTTCTTT,CSARDHRDGEAFF
TRBJ2-5,TRBV11-2,many,NA,TGTGCCAGCAGCCCCGGACGTGAAGAGACCCAGTACTTC,CASSPGREETQYF
TRBJ2-5,TRBV7-3,NA,NA,TGTGCCAGCAGCTCATCCGGGACCGGGCCCCAGTACTTC,CASSSSGTGPQYF
TRBJ2-3,TRBV5-1,NA,NA,TGCGCCAGCAGCTTCGGGGGTACAGATACGCAGTATTTT,CASSFGGTDTQYF
TRBJ2-1,TRBV20-1,medium-sized,NA,TGCAGTGCTAGAGATCAGTCGGCCCTCATGCCGTTCTTC,CSARDQSALMPFF
TRBJ1-2,TRBV20-1,many,NA,TGCAGTGCTAGGGGGATCTATGGCTACACCTTC,CSARGIYGYTF
TRBJ2-1,TRBV20-1,NA,TRBD1,TGCAGTGCGACAGGGACAGGGGTCAATGAGCAGTTCTTC,CSATGTGVNEQFF
TRBJ2-2,TRBV2,medium-sized,NA,TGTGCCAGCAGGGGAGGAAGGAAGACCGGGGAGCTGTTTTTT,CASRGGRKTGELFF
TRBJ1-2,TRBV11-2,medium-sized,NA,TGTGCCAGCAGCCCGTGGGGAGGCGGCTACACCTTC,CASSPWGGGYTF
TRBJ2-3,TRBV7-2,few,NA,TGTGCCAGCAGCTTAGCGGGGCTGACAGATACGCAGTATTTT,CASSLAGLTDTQYF
TRBJ1-1,TRBV5-1,many,NA,TGCGCCAGCAGCTCCGGGACGGGGACTGAAGCTTTCTTT,CASSSGTGTEAFF
TRBJ1-6,TRBV6-1,NA,NA,TGTGCCAGCGGCAGGGGTAATTCACCCCTCCACTTT,CASGRGNSPLHF
TRBJ1-2,TRBV5-4,many,NA,TGTGCCAGCAGCGCTGGACCCACCACTGGAGGATATGGCTACACCTTC,CASSAGPTTGGYGYTF
TRBJ1-1,TRBV20-1,medium-sized,NA,TGCAGTGCTAGTTGGGGGCAAATGAACACTGAAGCTTTCTTT,CSASWGQMNTEAFF
TRBJ2-2,TRBV9,many,TRBD2,TGTGCCAGCAGCGTAGCTACAAGGGGGACTAGCGGGGGCACCGGGGAGCTGTTTTTT,CASSVATRGTSGGTGELFF
TRBJ1-2,TRBV20-1,few,NA,TGCAGTGCTAGAGATTTCGACGGCTACACCTTC,CSARDFDGYTF
TRBJ1-1,TRBV10-3,many,NA,TGTGCCATCAGTGGGCTGGAGAACACTGAAGCTTTCTTT,CAISGLENTEAFF